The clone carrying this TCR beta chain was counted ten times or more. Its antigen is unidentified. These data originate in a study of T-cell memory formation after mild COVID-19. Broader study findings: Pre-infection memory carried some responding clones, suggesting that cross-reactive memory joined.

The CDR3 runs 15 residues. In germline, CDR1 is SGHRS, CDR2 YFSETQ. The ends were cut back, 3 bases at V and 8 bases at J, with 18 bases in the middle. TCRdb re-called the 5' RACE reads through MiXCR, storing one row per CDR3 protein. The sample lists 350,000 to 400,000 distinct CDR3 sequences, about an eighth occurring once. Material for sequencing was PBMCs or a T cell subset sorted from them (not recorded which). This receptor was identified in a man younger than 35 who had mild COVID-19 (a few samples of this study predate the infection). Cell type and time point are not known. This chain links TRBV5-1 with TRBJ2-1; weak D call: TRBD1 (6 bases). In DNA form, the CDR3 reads TGCGCCAGCAGCTCAACTTCAGGGGCAGGGTATGAGCAGTTCTTC. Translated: CASSSTSGAGYEQFF.